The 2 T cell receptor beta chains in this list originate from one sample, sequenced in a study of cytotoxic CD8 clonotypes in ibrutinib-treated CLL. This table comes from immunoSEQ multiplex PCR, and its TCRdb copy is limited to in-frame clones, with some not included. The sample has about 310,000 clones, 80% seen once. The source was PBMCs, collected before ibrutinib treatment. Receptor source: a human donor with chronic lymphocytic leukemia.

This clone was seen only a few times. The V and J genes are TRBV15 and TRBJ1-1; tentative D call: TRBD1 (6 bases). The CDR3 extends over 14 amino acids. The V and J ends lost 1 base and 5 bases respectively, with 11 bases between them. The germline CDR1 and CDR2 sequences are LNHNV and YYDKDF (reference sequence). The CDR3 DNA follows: TGTGCCACCAGCAGAGTCCCCACAGGGACTGAAGCTTTCTTT. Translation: CATSRVPTGTEAFF. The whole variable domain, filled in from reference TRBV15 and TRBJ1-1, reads DAMVIQNPRYQVTQFGKPVTLSCSQTLNHNVMYWYQQKSSQAPKLLFHYYDKDFNNEADTPDNFQSRRPNTSFCFLDIRSPGLGDTAMYLCATSRVPTGTEAFFGQGTRLTVV.

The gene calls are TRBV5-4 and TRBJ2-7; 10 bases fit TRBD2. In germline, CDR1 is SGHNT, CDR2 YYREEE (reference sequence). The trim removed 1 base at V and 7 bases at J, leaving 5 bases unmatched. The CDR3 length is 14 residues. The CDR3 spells CASSLTSGMGEQYF. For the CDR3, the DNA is TGTGCCAGCAGCTTGACTAGCGGGATGGGTGAGCAGTACTTC.